This TCR beta chain was obtained from a study of cytomegalovirus exposure and HLA in healthy donors. General study points: Among the sequence variants, a highly shared cluster was likely an artifact of sequencing.

Both 60 Vbeta primers and 13 Jbeta primers went into the PCR. Profiled with immunoSEQ multiplex PCR; TCRdb holds only in-frame clones, not every one. The sample has more than 85,000 clones; around 70% are singletons. This clone was counted only a few times. The antigen remains unidentified. The source of this sequence is a woman aged 50 to 60 in good health and CMV-seropositive. The source material was PBMCs.

Here the CDR3 DNA reads TGTGCCAGCAGCTTAGTCTCTCAAGAGACCCAGTACTTC. Protein sequence: CASSLVSQETQYF. The J gene is TRBJ2-5, the V gene TRBV7-9; D gene unclear. CDR1 SEHNR and CDR2 FQNEAQ come from the germline V gene (reference sequence). The CDR3 covers 13 residues. V was shortened by 1 base and J by 2 bases, with 5 bases between the two germline ends.